These T cell receptor beta chains were read from a single sample in a study of T-cell reconstitution after alpha-beta-depleted transplantation in children. Each CDR3 protein is one row after TCRdb ran MiXCR on the PCR reads. The table has a few hundred thousand distinct CDR3 sequences, 13% seen once. The source material was PBMCs, mostly from graft donor cells, sampled 360 days after TCRalphabeta/CD19-depleted stem cell transplant. The receptors derive from a male patient aged 10 to 17 who had a stem cell transplant for acute myeloid leukemia, so the T cells may come from the graft donor. The CDR3 runs from the conserved cysteine through the conserved F or W. Each record gives: V gene, J gene, CDR3 protein.

v_call: TRBV5-1; j_call: TRBJ2-7; cdr3_aa: CASSSPDRGLYEQYF
v_call: TRBV7-6; j_call: TRBJ1-2; cdr3_aa: CASSLDPWNGSGMYGYTF
v_call: TRBV12-3/TRBV12-4; j_call: TRBJ1-1; cdr3_aa: CASRPGNTEAFF
v_call: TRBV4-3; j_call: TRBJ2-7; cdr3_aa: CASSQDFTTAYEQYF
v_call: TRBV4-2; j_call: TRBJ2-3; cdr3_aa: CASSQENDPSTDTQYF
v_call: TRBV21-1; j_call: TRBJ2-1; cdr3_aa: CASSKRGDRYNEQFF
v_call: TRBV7-2; j_call: TRBJ1-5; cdr3_aa: CASTKGWDGGSPQHF
v_call: TRBV15; j_call: TRBJ2-7; cdr3_aa: CATSREKGLTYEQYF
v_call: TRBV4-3; j_call: TRBJ2-3; cdr3_aa: CASSQRAAGPSGADTQYF
v_call: TRBV20-1; j_call: TRBJ2-3; cdr3_aa: CSARTIAGSGADTQYF
v_call: TRBV30; j_call: TRBJ2-3; cdr3_aa: CAWSGARSDTQYF
v_call: TRBV27; j_call: TRBJ2-5; cdr3_aa: CASSSVGVTHTTQYF
v_call: TRBV4-3; j_call: TRBJ1-4; cdr3_aa: CASSQDPTGSTNEKLFF
v_call: TRBV9; j_call: TRBJ2-3; cdr3_aa: CASSAGGAFTDTQYF